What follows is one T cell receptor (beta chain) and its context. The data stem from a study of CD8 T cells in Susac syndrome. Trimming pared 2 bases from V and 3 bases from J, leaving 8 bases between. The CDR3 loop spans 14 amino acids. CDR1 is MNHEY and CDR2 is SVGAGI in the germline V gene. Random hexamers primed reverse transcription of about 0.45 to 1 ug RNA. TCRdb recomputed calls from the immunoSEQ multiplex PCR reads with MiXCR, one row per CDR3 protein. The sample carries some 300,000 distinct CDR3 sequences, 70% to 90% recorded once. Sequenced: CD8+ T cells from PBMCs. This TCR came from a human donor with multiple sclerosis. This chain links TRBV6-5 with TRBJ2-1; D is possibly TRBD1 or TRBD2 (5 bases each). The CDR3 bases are TGTGCCAGCAGTTACGAGGGGCGCTACAATGAGCAGTTCTTC. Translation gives CASSYEGRYNEQFF.